Following are 3 T cell receptor beta chains from one sample sequenced in a study of CD8 T cells in ankylosing spondylitis. TCRdb reanalysed the 5' RACE reads using MiXCR and keeps one entry per CDR3 protein. The table shows about 140,000 distinct CDR3 sequences, with approximately 10% occurring only once. Sequencing was performed on blood, either unsorted or a sorted T cell fraction (not recorded which). Source of these receptors: a female donor with ankylosing spondylitis or in good health (not recorded which).

This clonotype was observed many times. The V and J genes are TRBV28 and TRBJ2-7; 10 nucleotides align to TRBD2. The CDR3 covers 15 residues. V lost 8 bases and J lost 4; bases outside the gene matches: 11. The germline V gene encodes CDR1 MDHEN and CDR2 SYDVKM. The CDR3 reads CASASSASGGYEQYF. CDR3 nucleotide sequence: TGTGCCAGCGCCTCTTCGGCTAGCGGGGGTTACGAGCAGTACTTC.

This clonotype was seen more than once but under ten times. V gene TRBV27 combines with J gene TRBJ2-3; 9 bases map to TRBD2. The CDR3 sequence is 16 residues long. V was pared by 5 bases and J by 2 bases, with 8 bases of the junction left unmatched. Germline V gene lookup returns CDR1 MNHEY and CDR2 SMNVEV (reference sequence). CDR3 DNA sequence: TGTGCCAGCAGTCCTCTAGCGGGATGGGTCACAGATACGCAGTATTTT. Protein: CASSPLAGWVTDTQYF.

At least ten counts were recorded for this clonotype. The chain is built from TRBV11-2 and TRBJ2-3; D gene uncertain. The V gene lost 5 bases and the J gene lost 4 bases, with 10 bases spanning the gap. The CDR3 has 13 residues. Per the germline V gene, CDR1 is SGHAT and CDR2 is FQNNGV. The CDR3 loop reads CASSPDFADTQYF. The CDR3 coding sequence is TGTGCCAGCAGCCCTGACTTCGCAGATACGCAGTATTTT.